This T cell receptor (beta chain) was captured by sequencing in a study of blood T cell repertoires in COVID-19. Germline CDR1 is SGHVS and CDR2 is FQNEAQ. The CDR3 length is 13 residues. Trimming removed 5 bases from V and 1 base from J, with 8 bases in between. Per the original methods: Reference gene primers were amplified, and this amplification served to estimate nucleated cell counts. Sequenced by immunoSEQ multiplex PCR; TCRdb stores in-frame clones only, minus some. V, J and clone size reflect that table, while D and trimming were determined from the DNA. Here the sample spans 200,000 to 300,000 clones, around four fifths being singletons.

Material for sequencing was peripheral blood. This TCR derives from a woman aged 55-69 years with active or convalescent COVID-19. The chain couples TRBV7-8 to TRBJ1-1; D might be TRBD1 (5 bases). Written as DNA, the CDR3 is TGTGCCAGCAGCCCTCAGGGGAACACTGAAGCTTTCTTT. It codes for CASSPQGNTEAFF.